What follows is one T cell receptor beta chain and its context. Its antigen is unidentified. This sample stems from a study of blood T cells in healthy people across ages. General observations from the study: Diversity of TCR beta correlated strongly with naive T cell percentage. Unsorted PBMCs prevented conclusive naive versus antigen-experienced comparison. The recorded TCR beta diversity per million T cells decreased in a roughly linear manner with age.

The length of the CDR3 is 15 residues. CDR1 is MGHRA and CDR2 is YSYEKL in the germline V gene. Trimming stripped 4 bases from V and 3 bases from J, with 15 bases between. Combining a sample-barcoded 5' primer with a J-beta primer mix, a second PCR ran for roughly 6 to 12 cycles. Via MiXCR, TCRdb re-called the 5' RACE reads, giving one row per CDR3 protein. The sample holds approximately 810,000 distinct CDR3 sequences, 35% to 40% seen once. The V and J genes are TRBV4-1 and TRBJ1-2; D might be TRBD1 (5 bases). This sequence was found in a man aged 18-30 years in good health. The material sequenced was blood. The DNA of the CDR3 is TGCGCCAGCAGCCCCAAACGCATGGGGGACTATGGCTACACCTTC. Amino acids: CASSPKRMGDYGYTF.